This passage covers 9 T cell receptor beta chains from one sample sequenced in a study of graft-versus-host responses after intestinal transplantation. Here immunoSEQ multiplex PCR was the method, and the copy in TCRdb shows in-frame clones only, minus some. The sample has 50,000 to 80,000 clones, over 90% seen once. These TCRs are of unknown antigen specificity. Sequencing was performed on unstimulated CD8+ T cells sorted from spleen or lymph node cells, taken before transplant. The receptors stem from a human donor who was the organ donor for an intestinal transplant.

The chain links TRBV19 to TRBJ1-5, with no clear D. The V and J ends lost 0 bases and 1 base respectively, with 7 bases between them. Germline CDR1 reads LNHDA; CDR2 reads SQIVND (reference sequence). CDR3 length equals 15 residues. This CDR3 is CASSIEGGSNQPQHF. The CDR3 DNA reads TGTGCCAGTAGTATAGAAGGCGGAAGCAATCAGCCCCAGCATTTT.

The chain carries TRBV28 and TRBJ1-1; no clear D gene. Germline loops: CDR1 MDHEN, CDR2 SYDVKM. The CDR3 is 14 amino acids. Trimming removed 5 bases from V and 2 bases from J, with 12 bases in between. The CDR3 protein is CASSPLWSNTEAFF. For the CDR3, the DNA is TGTGCCAGCAGTCCCCTTTGGAGTAACACTGAAGCTTTCTTT. The variable domain in full, with the rest retrieved from reference TRBV28 and TRBJ1-1, is DVKVTQSSRYLVKRTGEKVFLECVQDMDHENMFWYRQDPGLGLRLIYFSYDVKMKEKGDIPEGYSVSREKKERFSLILESASTNQTSMYLCASSPLWSNTEAFFGQGTRLTVV.

The CDR3 region is CASSLGPHRGGPEGEQYF. CDR3 bases: TGTGCCAGCAGCTTGGGACCCCACCGGGGGGGTCCTGAGGGCGAGCAGTACTTC. The genes are TRBV5-8 and TRBJ2-7; the match to TRBD2 covers 8 bases. V was pared by 0 bases and J by 6 bases, with 17 bases of the junction left unmatched. Germline CDR1 is SGHTS and CDR2 is YDEGEE. This CDR3 is 18 amino acids long.

There are a few counts of this clone. The V call is TRBV7-9, the J call TRBJ2-1, with 9 bases aligning to TRBD2. Trimming removed 1 base from V and 3 bases from J; junction bases left unmatched: 4. The CDR3 extends over 16 amino acids. Germline V gives CDR1 SEHNR, CDR2 FQNEAQ (reference sequence). This CDR3 reads CASSLEGLAVYNEQFF. CDR3 nucleotides: TGTGCCAGCAGCTTAGAGGGACTAGCCGTCTACAATGAGCAGTTCTTC.

This sequence joins TRBV4-1 and TRBJ2-2; the D gene is possibly TRBD2 (5 bases). The CDR3 length is 15 residues. The germline V and J ends were trimmed by 1 base and 3 bases, with 9 bases remaining between them. The germline CDR1 and CDR2 sequences are MGHRA and YSYEKL. The CDR3 DNA reads TGCGCCAGCAGCCAAGTCCCGCGGGACACCGGGGAGCTGTTTTTT. Its protein is CASSQVPRDTGELFF.

V usage is TRBV7-9 and J usage is TRBJ2-1; 10 nucleotides line up with TRBD2. This CDR3 has 19 residues. The germline V gene encodes CDR1 SEHNR and CDR2 FQNEAQ (reference sequence). J gave up 2 bases and V 5 bases, and 15 bases lay outside the gene matches. The CDR3 DNA is TGTGCCAGCAGCCACCTCGGGACTAGCGACAGGGGACCCTACAATGAGCAGTTCTTC. Protein sequence: CASSHLGTSDRGPYNEQFF.

Comments on this clone: An end of the junction differs from the germline gene, which may be a read error. The same CDR3 can be traced to other DNA sequences in this sample. V gene TRBV28 combines with J gene TRBJ1-2; 7 bases fit TRBD1. CDR3 size: 13 residues. Germline loops: CDR1 MDHEN, CDR2 SYDVKM. Written as DNA, the CDR3 is TGCGCCAGCAGCGACAGGGCCAGCTATGGCTACACCTTC. This encodes CASSDRASYGYTF.

The rearrangement joins TRBV6-1 to TRBJ1-2; TRBD1 matches at 7 bases. Germline CDR1 is MNHNS and CDR2 is SASEGT. With 4 bases clipped from V and 3 bases from J, the junction kept 5 bases outside the gene matches. This CDR3 is built from 14 residues. DNA of the CDR3: TGTGCCAGCAGTGGCCCCGGACAGGACTATGGCTACACCTTC. This gives the protein CASSGPGQDYGYTF.

The genes are TRBV5-5 and TRBJ2-7; D may be TRBD1 (5 bases). Trimming pared 1 base from V and 4 bases from J, leaving 6 bases between. This CDR3 is built from 12 residues. The germline gives CDR1 SGHKS, CDR2 YYEKEE (reference sequence). The chain's CDR3 is CASSLKGYEQYF. CDR3 sequence (DNA): TGTGCCAGCAGCTTGAAGGGGTACGAGCAGTACTTC.